The following is a TCR beta chain sequence with its context. What it binds is not known. The sample is drawn from a study of T cell responses to AZD1222 COVID-19 vaccine. Study information: Second-dose groups at about 4 or about 12 weeks were pooled. The study's findings and limits: Of spike-specific TCRs, nearly half reportedly target regions left unmutated in variants. Among vaccine-associated CD4 TCRs, coverage spanned spike, with dominance at 160-218 and 743-854.

Profiling relied on immunoSEQ multiplex PCR, and the TCRdb table lists in-frame clones only, not all of them. The data show more than 60,000 clones, roughly 87% seen once. V was pared by 0 bases and J by 5 bases, with 8 bases between. The CDR3 loop spans 14 amino acids. Germline CDR1 MNHEY, CDR2 SVGAGI. This sample comprised peripheral blood, obtained on day 0 of AZD1222 vaccination. This TCR was sampled from an adult in good health. The chain combines TRBV6-5 with TRBJ1-5; D ambiguous. In DNA form, the CDR3 reads TGTGCCAGCAGTTACTCGAATAGGGATCAGCCCCAGCATTTT. Protein sequence: CASSYSNRDQPQHF.